These T cell receptor beta chains were read from a single sample in a study of tumor-infiltrating lymphocytes in oesophageal squamous cell carcinoma. MiXCR was run by TCRdb on the PCR reads, yielding one entry per CDR3 protein. The sample lists roughly 9,000 distinct CDR3 sequences, 60% to 70% occurring once. The sequenced sample consisted of esophageal tumor tissue. These receptors all come from a female donor with esophageal squamous cell carcinoma. Both conserved end residues are part of each CDR3. Fields, in order: V gene, D gene, clone size, J gene, CDR3 protein, CDR3 DNA. The D gene is left open where the match is weak. Only part of the rows carry a size: once, few, many, or a class if the clone is expanded.

TRBV6-2/TRBV6-3	.	.	TRBJ1-5	CASSYSDARQPQHF	TGTGCCAGCAGTTACTCTGACGCTAGGCAGCCCCAGCATTTT
TRBV28	TRBD2	.	TRBJ2-3	CASSLWASGDGTDTQYF	TGTGCCAGCAGTTTATGGGCTAGCGGGGATGGCACAGATACGCAGTATTTT
TRBV6-2/TRBV6-3	.	.	TRBJ2-5	CASSSLIGAETQYF	TGTGCCAGCAGTTCCCTGATTGGGGCGGAGACCCAGTACTTC
TRBV7-9	.	.	TRBJ2-1	CASSLVLTHLDNEQFF	TGTGCCAGCAGCTTAGTCCTTACTCACCTCGACAATGAGCAGTTCTTC
TRBV7-2	TRBD2	.	TRBJ2-7	CASSLWPSGTLAYEQYF	TGTGCCAGCAGCTTATGGCCTAGCGGGACCCTGGCCTACGAGCAGTACTTC
TRBV19	.	.	TRBJ2-1	CASSTRPVGINEQFF	TGTGCCAGTAGTACCCGACCTGTGGGGATCAATGAGCAGTTCTTC
TRBV11-2	.	.	TRBJ1-2	CASSSTGGFNYGYTF	TGTGCCAGCAGCTCCACGGGGGGGTTTAACTATGGCTACACCTTC
TRBV7-2	.	.	TRBJ2-1	CASSLDGSSYNEQFF	TGTGCCAGCAGCCTCGACGGAAGCTCCTACAATGAGCAGTTCTTC
TRBV11-2	TRBD2	.	TRBJ2-1	CASSFGIAGAEQFF	TGTGCCAGCAGCTTCGGGATAGCGGGAGCGGAGCAGTTCTTC
TRBV5-6	.	large	TRBJ2-1	CASSLAWVTRDEQFF	TGTGCCAGCAGCTTGGCCTGGGTAACACGCGATGAGCAGTTCTTC
TRBV11-2	.	.	TRBJ1-1	CASGRDILQAFF	TGTGCCAGCGGCCGGGACATCCTCCAAGCTTTCTTT
TRBV7-3	TRBD2	.	TRBJ2-1	CASSLTALGREGYEQFF	TGTGCCAGCAGCTTAACCGCCCTAGGGCGGGAGGGGTATGAGCAGTTCTTC
TRBV7-8	.	.	TRBJ2-7	CASSLVGGTAYEQYF	TGTGCCAGCAGCTTAGTGGGCGGGACAGCCTACGAGCAGTACTTC
TRBV11-2	TRBD2	.	TRBJ2-1	CTSSQQTSGNEQFF	TGTACCAGCAGCCAGCAGACTAGCGGGAATGAGCAGTTCTTC
TRBV12-3/TRBV12-4	TRBD2	few	TRBJ2-1	CASSAGLAGGANEQFF	TGTGCCAGCAGTGCGGGACTAGCGGGAGGAGCCAATGAGCAGTTCTTC
TRBV24-1	.	.	TRBJ2-6	CATGEGAGANVLTF	TGTGCCACCGGGGAGGGGGCTGGGGCCAACGTCCTGACTTTC
TRBV6-1	TRBD2	medium-sized	TRBJ2-7	CASSEVAGALYEQYF	TGTGCCAGCAGTGAAGTAGCGGGGGCCCTTTACGAGCAGTACTTC
TRBV7-3	TRBD2	.	TRBJ2-1	CASSLRLAGRSYNEQFF	TGTGCCAGCAGCTTACGACTAGCGGGACGTTCCTACAATGAGCAGTTCTTC
TRBV7-2	TRBD2	few	TRBJ2-1	CASSSLEGLAVYNEQFF	TGTGCCAGCAGCTCCTTGGAGGGACTAGCGGTCTACAATGAGCAGTTCTTC
TRBV19	TRBD1	few	TRBJ2-3	CASSIFLRGLEDTQYF	TGTGCCAGTAGTATCTTTCTCAGGGGGCTTGAAGATACGCAGTATTTT
TRBV7-3	TRBD2	few	TRBJ2-7	CASSSSGTTNEQYF	TGTGCCAGCAGCTCATCCGGGACTACCAATGAGCAGTACTTC
TRBV12-3/TRBV12-4	.	once	TRBJ1-6	CASSPGVASPLHF	TGTGCCAGCAGCCCAGGGGTTGCTTCACCCCTCCACTTT
TRBV7-4	.	.	TRBJ2-2	CASSLIGGTGELFF	TGTGCCAGCAGCTTAATCGGCGGAACCGGGGAGCTGTTTTTT
TRBV6-1	TRBD2	once	TRBJ2-7	CASSSLSGGLGEQYF	TGTGCCAGCAGTTCCCTCTCGGGGGGGCTAGGGGAGCAGTACTTC
TRBV7-6	.	.	TRBJ2-3	CASSLRGRGTDTQYF	TGTGCCAGCAGCCTGCGGGGAAGGGGCACAGATACGCAGTATTTT
TRBV7-6	.	.	TRBJ2-5	CASSLGGPKGETQYF	TGTGCCAGCAGCTTAGGAGGACCAAAGGGGGAGACCCAGTACTTC
TRBV5-1	TRBD2	.	TRBJ2-7	CASSEGLAGGYEQYF	TGCGCCAGCAGCGAGGGACTAGCGGGGGGCTACGAGCAGTACTTC
TRBV7-3	.	.	TRBJ2-3	CASSLNGAFVGDTQYF	TGTGCCAGCAGCTTAAACGGGGCTTTCGTCGGAGATACGCAGTATTTT
TRBV7-8	.	.	TRBJ2-7	CASRPSSSYEQYF	TGTGCCAGCAGACCCTCGAGCTCCTACGAGCAGTACTTC
TRBV6-1	TRBD2	.	TRBJ2-1	CASNNLGLARHEQFF	TGTGCCAGCAACAACCTCGGACTAGCGCGGCATGAGCAGTTCTTC
TRBV7-3	.	.	TRBJ2-7	CASRLRGDSYEQYF	TGTGCCAGCAGATTAAGGGGGGACTCCTACGAGCAGTACTTC
TRBV7-8	TRBD2	.	TRBJ2-3	CASSFNFGLAGTDTQYF	TGTGCCAGCAGCTTCAACTTTGGACTAGCGGGGACAGATACGCAGTATTTT
TRBV12-5	.	once	TRBJ1-1	CASGSDIFTEAFF	TGTGCTAGTGGTTCTGACATTTTCACTGAAGCTTTCTTT
TRBV7-9	.	medium-sized	TRBJ2-1	CASSLDRSVAAEQFF	TGTGCCAGCAGCTTAGATAGGAGCGTAGCCGCTGAGCAGTTCTTC
TRBV7-2	TRBD2	.	TRBJ2-1	CASSAGLAGGKPNTGELYF	TGTGCCAGCAGCGCGGGACTAGCGGGGGGAAAGCCGAACACCGGGGAGCTGTACTTC
TRBV12-3/TRBV12-4	.	once	TRBJ2-7	CASSGGPYEQYF	TGTGCCAGCAGTGGGGGACCCTACGAGCAGTACTTC
TRBV11-3	TRBD2	.	TRBJ2-7	CASSYPGLATADRCYEQYF	TGTGCCAGCAGCTATCCCGGACTAGCGACAGCCGACCGATGCTACGAGCAGTACTTC
TRBV7-2	.	.	TRBJ1-4	CASSPGTGEKLFF	TGTGCCAGCAGCCCAGGGACGGGAGAAAAACTGTTTTTT
TRBV28	.	.	TRBJ2-7	CASSSAFLSSYEQYF	TGTGCCAGCAGTTCGGCCTTTCTTAGCTCCTACGAGCAGTACTTC
TRBV7-8	TRBD2	.	TRBJ2-5	CASSLKGTRDPREAQYF	TGTGCCAGCAGCTTAAAAGGGACTAGGGACCCCCGAGAGGCCCAGTACTTC
TRBV7-3	.	few	TRBJ2-6	CASSLMSSGANVLTF	TGTGCCAGCAGCTTAATGTCCTCTGGGGCCAACGTCCTGACTTTC
TRBV7-3	TRBD2	.	TRBJ2-7	CASSLKSGGQYEQYF	TGTGCCAGCAGCTTAAAAAGCGGGGGGCAGTACGAGCAGTACTTC
TRBV6-6	TRBD2	.	TRBJ2-7	CASSQPVLSGRYNEQYF	TGTGCCAGCAGTCAACCCGTCTTGAGCGGGAGGTACAATGAGCAGTACTTC
TRBV10-3	TRBD2	.	TRBJ2-5	CAISGGTSGVNQYF	TGTGCCATCAGTGGGGGGACTAGCGGCGTAAACCAGTACTTC
TRBV7-8	.	once	TRBJ2-5	CASSLATPGAQYF	TGTGCCAGCAGCTTAGCTACCCCCGGAGCCCAGTACTTC
TRBV11-2	.	.	TRBJ2-1	CASSLDRVLDYNEQFF	TGTGCCAGCAGCTTAGACAGGGTTTTGGACTACAATGAGCAGTTCTTC
TRBV7-6	.	.	TRBJ1-6	CASSLAQGPNSPLHF	TGTGCCAGCAGCTTAGCCCAGGGCCCAAATTCACCCCTCCACTTT
TRBV11-2	.	.	TRBJ2-2	CASSLEISTGELFF	TGTGCCAGCAGCTTAGAAATTAGCACCGGGGAGCTGTTTTTT
TRBV7-3	.	.	TRBJ2-3	CASSLTETSTDTQYF	TGTGCCAGCAGCTTAACTGAAACTAGCACAGATACGCAGTATTTT
TRBV6-2/TRBV6-3	TRBD2	.	TRBJ2-5	CASSVGSGAQETQYF	TGTGCCAGCAGTGTGGGCAGCGGGGCTCAAGAGACCCAGTACTTC
TRBV6-1	TRBD1	medium-sized	TRBJ2-7	CASSEGTGTGYDEQYF	TGTGCCAGCAGTGAAGGCACCGGGACAGGGTACGACGAGCAGTACTTC
TRBV6-1	TRBD2	once	TRBJ2-1	CASIISGRAGEQFF	TGTGCCAGCATAATTAGCGGGAGGGCCGGTGAGCAGTTCTTC
TRBV7-6	TRBD1	.	TRBJ2-1	CASSSDRNNEQFF	TGTGCTAGCAGCTCGGACAGGAACAATGAGCAGTTCTTC
TRBV24-1	.	.	TRBJ2-5	CATSEGRRPGDNEQYF	TGTGCCACCAGTGAAGGTCGGCGACCGGGCGACAATGAGCAGTACTTC
TRBV7-6	TRBD2	.	TRBJ2-1	CASSPFSGRFYEQFF	TGTGCCAGCAGCCCGTTTAGCGGGAGGTTCTATGAGCAGTTCTTC